These 2 T cell receptor beta chains originate from one sample sequenced in a study of blood T cells in healthy people across ages. Through a sample-barcoded 5' primer and a J-beta primer mix, a second PCR was run for 7 to 11 cycles. MiXCR was run by TCRdb on the 5' RACE reads, yielding one entry per CDR3 protein. The profile covers more than 900,000 distinct CDR3 sequences, with approximately 25% appearing a single time and about 0.8% taken by the ten largest. These data also featured in a second study, about T cells of mothers and their children.

Sequencing used blood. Source of these receptors: a girl aged 2 to 9 in good health.

This clonotype was seen more than once but under ten times. Compared with germline, one end of the junction differs, possibly owing to a read error. The chain links TRBV10-2 to TRBJ1-1; possibly TRBD1 for D (6 bases). Germline V gene sequence: CDR1 WSHSY, CDR2 SAAADI. The CDR3 is made up of 12 amino acids. This CDR3 is CASNPGVPEAFF. Written as DNA, the CDR3 is TGCGCCAGCAACCCAGGGGTTCCTGAAGCCTTCTTT.

The chain is built from TRBV7-2 and TRBJ1-1; 8 bases agree with TRBD1. CDR1 and CDR2 (germline): SGHTA, FQGNSA. After removal of 2 bases from V and 5 bases from J, the junction contained 16 bases not matched to a gene. The CDR3 consists of 18 residues. CDR3 nucleotide sequence: TGTGCCAGCAGCTTATTGGCAGGGGGCGCAGGGGGGGGGACTGAAGCTTTCTTT. Translating gives CASSLLAGGAGGGTEAFF.